This T cell receptor (beta chain) was documented in a study of blood T cell repertoires in COVID-19. Profiling relied on immunoSEQ multiplex PCR, and the TCRdb table lists in-frame clones only, not all of them. There are fewer than 250,000 clones in the sample; approximately 91% occur only once, and roughly 0.69% lies in the top ten. Losses at the gene ends were 2 bases for V and 1 base for J; bases not matched to a gene: 12. Germline V CDR1 and CDR2: SGHTA, FQGTGA. The CDR3 is made up of 18 amino acids. This clone was counted once. This chain links TRBV7-3 with TRBJ2-3; 7 bases agree with TRBD2. This sequence originates from a man in his forties or fifties with acute or convalescent COVID-19. The material sequenced was peripheral blood. CDR3 DNA sequence: TGTGCCAGCAGCTTAGGGATTTGGGAGAGCGGGGGCACAGATACGCAGTATTTT. It translates to CASSLGIWESGGTDTQYF.